Listed below are T cell receptor beta chains from one sample, sequenced in a study of Ad26.COV2.S vaccination and SARS-CoV-2 variants. Some clones are missing from TCRdb's copy, which holds only in-frame ones; the method was immunoSEQ multiplex PCR. The sample lists around 320,000 clones; 86% were seen once. This specimen consisted of peripheral blood, obtained in a trial of Ad26.COV2.S vaccine versus placebo. The receptors were gathered from a person aged 18 to 65 who received the Ad26.COV2.S COVID-19 vaccine or a placebo. Both conserved end residues are part of each CDR3. A D gene is named only where the DNA matches it firmly. A row's size may be missing; if present it is once, few, many or a size class.

D gene,clone size,J gene,V gene,CDR3 protein,CDR3 DNA
NA,NA,TRBJ1-3,TRBV20-1,CSASLPGGNTIYF,TGCAGTGCTAGTTTACCGGGGGGAAACACCATATATTTT
NA,many,TRBJ2-2,TRBV5-1,CASSPRRNTGELFF,TGCGCCAGCAGCCCGAGGCGGAACACCGGGGAGCTGTTTTTT
NA,NA,TRBJ2-7,TRBV3-1/TRBV3-2,CASSQEDHLSYEQYF,TGTGCCAGCAGCCAAGAAGACCATCTTTCCTACGAGCAGTACTTC
NA,NA,TRBJ2-3,TRBV12-5,CASGFSHEDTQYF,TGTGCTAGTGGTTTCTCCCACGAAGATACGCAGTATTTT
NA,NA,TRBJ1-4,TRBV19,CASNIGSEKLFF,TGTGCCAGTAATATAGGGAGTGAAAAACTGTTTTTT
NA,NA,TRBJ2-7,TRBV11-2,CASSLEELGRGVYEQYF,TGTGCCAGCAGCTTAGAGGAATTGGGCAGGGGGGTCTACGAGCAGTACTTC
TRBD2,NA,TRBJ2-3,TRBV6-4,CASSIGLAVTDTQYF,TGTGCCAGCAGTATCGGACTAGCGGTCACAGATACGCAGTATTTT
NA,NA,TRBJ1-3,TRBV20-1,CSGLSGNTIYF,TGCAGTGGCCTGTCTGGAAACACCATATATTTT
NA,NA,TRBJ1-4,TRBV4-1,CASSQVESGGEKLFF,TGCGCCAGCAGCCAGGTCGAATCAGGTGGGGAAAAACTGTTTTTT
TRBD1,NA,TRBJ2-7,TRBV7-9,CASCPGQGKTYEQYF,TGTGCCAGCTGCCCGGGACAGGGGAAAACCTACGAGCAGTACTTC
NA,few,TRBJ1-1,TRBV4-1,CASSQGRDILTEAFF,TGCGCCAGCAGCCAAGGACGGGACATCCTCACTGAAGCTTTCTTT
NA,NA,TRBJ2-7,TRBV6-6,CASSYDGASADQYF,TGTGCCAGCAGTTACGACGGAGCGTCAGCCGATCAGTACTTC
NA,NA,TRBJ1-2,TRBV25-1,CASSGNGYGYTF,TGTGCCAGCAGTGGAAATGGGTATGGCTACACCTTC
NA,NA,TRBJ2-3,TRBV25-1,CASSEEGFTDTQYF,TGTGCCAGCAGTGAAGAAGGTTTCACAGATACGCAGTATTTT
TRBD1,NA,TRBJ2-2,TRBV2,CASSGGQRGTGELFF,TGTGCCAGCAGTGGGGGACAGCGAGGGACCGGGGAGCTGTTTTTT
NA,NA,TRBJ1-1,TRBV3-1/TRBV3-2,CASSQGKDSCEAFF,TGTGCCAGCAGCCAAGGTAAGGACAGTTGTGAAGCTTTCTTT
NA,few,TRBJ2-3,TRBV6-2/TRBV6-3,CASSYGRSTDTQYF,TGTGCCAGCAGTTACGGCAGAAGCACAGATACGCAGTATTTT
TRBD1,NA,TRBJ2-3,TRBV5-1,CASRPGQGFTDTQYF,TGCGCCAGCAGACCGGGACAGGGTTTTACAGATACGCAGTATTTT
NA,NA,TRBJ2-5,TRBV5-1,CASHRDQETQYF,TGCGCCAGCCACCGGGACCAAGAGACCCAGTACTTC
TRBD1,NA,TRBJ1-3,TRBV18,CASSPGQGWSNTIYF,TGTGCCAGCTCGCCGGGACAGGGTTGGTCAAACACCATATATTTT
NA,NA,TRBJ2-3,TRBV6-1,CASSDRWIQDTQYF,TGTGCCAGCAGTGACCGGTGGATCCAAGATACGCAGTATTTT
NA,NA,TRBJ2-6,TRBV5-6,CASSLALSGANVLTF,TGTGCCAGCAGCTTAGCCCTTTCTGGGGCCAACGTCCTGACTTTC
NA,NA,TRBJ1-3,TRBV5-4,CASSPRGTSGNTIYF,TGTGCCAGCAGCCCTAGGGGGACCTCTGGAAACACCATATATTTT
NA,NA,TRBJ1-2,TRBV29-1,CSVDPEGYTF,TGCAGCGTTGACCCGGAGGGCTACACCTTC
TRBD1,few,TRBJ1-5,TRBV18,CASSPGTASNQPQHF,TGTGCCAGCTCGCCCGGGACAGCCAGCAATCAGCCCCAGCATTTT
NA,few,TRBJ1-3,TRBV7-9,CASSVFSGNTIYF,TGTGCCAGCAGCGTCTTCTCTGGAAACACCATATATTTT
NA,NA,TRBJ1-5,TRBV19,CASSHMGYSNQPQHF,TGTGCCAGCTCCCACATGGGATATAGCAATCAGCCCCAGCATTTT
TRBD1,many,TRBJ1-6,TRBV28,CASTQPTGAGNSPLHF,TGTGCCAGCACCCAACCCACAGGGGCCGGCAATTCACCCCTCCACTTT
NA,NA,TRBJ2-7,TRBV11-2,CASSRGYSGSTRIAYEQYF,TGTGCCAGCAGCCGCGGTTATTCCGGCTCGACGCGAATTGCCTACGAGCAGTACTTC
NA,NA,TRBJ2-7,TRBV30,CAWRTGSSSTIEQYF,TGTGCCTGGAGAACGGGGTCCTCAAGTACTATCGAGCAGTACTTC
NA,NA,TRBJ1-1,TRBV12-5,CASGSEMNTEAFF,TGTGCTAGTGGTTCAGAGATGAACACTGAAGCTTTCTTT
NA,NA,TRBJ2-7,TRBV7-8,CASSSTQTGKAYEQYF,TGTGCCAGCAGCTCTACACAGACAGGTAAAGCCTACGAGCAGTACTTC
NA,NA,TRBJ2-7,TRBV12-3/TRBV12-4,CASSLYAYEQYF,TGTGCCAGCAGTCTATATGCCTACGAGCAGTACTTC
NA,NA,TRBJ2-3,TRBV5-1,CASSSPSGPDTQYF,TGCGCCAGCAGCTCCCCTAGTGGGCCAGATACGCAGTATTTT
TRBD1,once,TRBJ1-5,TRBV25-1,CASSEWGQGNQPQHF,TGTGCCAGCAGTGAATGGGGACAGGGAAATCAGCCCCAGCATTTT
NA,NA,TRBJ1-3,TRBV5-4,CASSPSQGRSGNTIYF,TGTGCCAGCAGCCCCTCACAGGGCCGCTCTGGAAACACCATATATTTT
NA,NA,TRBJ2-5,TRBV3-1/TRBV3-2,CASSGYEAQYF,TGTGCCAGCAGTGGGTATGAGGCGCAGTACTTC
NA,NA,TRBJ1-5,TRBV27,CASSLAAGDVFPNQPQHF,TGTGCCAGCAGTTTAGCAGCAGGGGATGTGTTCCCTAATCAGCCCCAGCATTTT
TRBD1,once,TRBJ1-1,TRBV2,CASSENRGRTEAFF,TGTGCCAGCAGTGAGAACAGGGGGAGGACTGAAGCTTTCTTT
NA,NA,TRBJ2-7,TRBV25-1,CASSDLQTGYEQYF,TGTGCCAGCTCTGACCTTCAAACAGGTTACGAGCAGTACTTC
NA,NA,TRBJ1-3,TRBV5-1,CASSLDSLGNTIYF,TGCGCCAGCAGCTTGGACAGCCTTGGCAACACCATATATTTT
NA,NA,TRBJ1-4,TRBV25-1,CASGEPGLANEKLFF,TGTGCCAGCGGGGAACCAGGGCTAGCTAATGAAAAACTGTTTTTT
NA,NA,TRBJ2-5,TRBV30,CAWAPGSLGETQYF,TGTGCCTGGGCCCCGGGCAGTTTGGGGGAGACCCAGTACTTC
NA,NA,TRBJ1-1,TRBV2,CASSEAGAFF,TGTGCCAGCAGTGAAGCCGGAGCTTTCTTT
NA,NA,TRBJ2-4,TRBV6-1,CASSDGPTVQYF,TGTGCCAGCAGTGACGGGCCGACAGTACAGTACTTC
NA,NA,TRBJ1-1,TRBV30,CAWSGNRDTEAFF,TGTGCCTGGAGCGGAAACCGGGACACTGAAGCTTTCTTT
NA,NA,TRBJ2-7,TRBV30,CAWSEHPYEQYF,TGTGCCTGGTCGGAACACCCATACGAGCAGTACTTC
NA,few,TRBJ1-2,TRBV6-2/TRBV6-3,CASSNSGGRRGGGYTF,TGTGCCAGCAGCAACTCAGGCGGCAGGAGGGGTGGTGGCTACACCTTC
NA,NA,TRBJ1-1,TRBV19,CASSIGTARPEAFF,TGTGCCAGTAGTATCGGGACCGCTAGGCCTGAAGCTTTCTTT
NA,NA,TRBJ2-4,TRBV3-1/TRBV3-2,CASSRKSGRGSDIQYF,TGTGCCAGCAGCCGGAAAAGCGGGCGTGGGTCAGACATTCAGTACTTC
NA,NA,TRBJ2-1,TRBV6-5,CASSYGTVNEQFF,TGTGCCAGCAGTTACGGGACGGTCAATGAGCAGTTCTTC
NA,NA,TRBJ2-5,TRBV7-3,CASSLAGTGETQYF,TGTGCCAGCAGCTTAGCGGGTACGGGTGAGACCCAGTACTTC
NA,NA,TRBJ1-2,TRBV2,CASKGTAYGYTF,TGTGCCAGCAAAGGGACGGCCTATGGCTACACCTTC
TRBD2,NA,TRBJ2-5,TRBV6-2/TRBV6-3,CASSYPRLAEQETQYF,TGTGCCAGCAGTTACCCCCGACTAGCGGAACAAGAGACCCAGTACTTC
NA,NA,TRBJ1-1,TRBV25-1,CASSQGGAGVEAFF,TGTGCCAGCAGCCAAGGTGGGGCAGGGGTCGAAGCTTTCTTT
NA,NA,TRBJ2-7,TRBV3-1/TRBV3-2,CASSQATLATEQYF,TGTGCCAGCAGCCAAGCAACGCTAGCTACCGAGCAGTACTTC
NA,NA,TRBJ2-2,TRBV6-5,CASRQDATGELFF,TGTGCCAGCAGACAGGACGCTACCGGGGAGCTGTTTTTT